This T cell receptor (beta chain) was documented in a study of shared clonotypes between healthy human individuals. Study findings and constraints: What limited the represented genetic and exposure-history diversity was the small number of donors. It was expected that sequencing depth would affect clonotype sharing among donors.

On this clone: Its matching antigen is unknown.

Across several immunoSEQ plates, the genomic DNA of each subset was split evenly. Replicate PCRs were loaded with around 0.3 ug DNA from unsorted PBMC, about 30,000 T cell genomes. The method was immunoSEQ multiplex PCR; TCRdb's version includes in-frame clones alone and lacks a portion of them. This table holds approximately 480,000 clones, over 75% found once. The CDR3 length is 14 residues. V was cut by 5 bases and J by 7 bases, with 15 bases left in between. Germline-derived CDR1 and CDR2 are SGHVS and FQNEAQ. The V and J genes are TRBV7-8 and TRBJ2-1; either TRBD1 or TRBD2 may fit D (6 bases each). This TCR was sampled from a woman between 40 and 55 years old in good health. Some clones in this sample may be carry-over from other donors' samples. Sequenced input: PBMCs. This CDR3 reads CASSPPGARNEQFF. The CDR3 nucleotides read TGTGCCAGCAGCCCCCCGGGGGCCAGGAATGAGCAGTTCTTC.